This T cell receptor beta chain derives from a study of cytomegalovirus exposure and HLA in healthy donors. Across the whole study: When about 400 donors were genotyped, 81% of them were found to fall in the Caucasian-associated ancestry cluster.

About this clone itself: The antigen remains unidentified.

60 Vbeta and 13 Jbeta primers were used in PCR. This table comes from immunoSEQ multiplex PCR, and its TCRdb copy is limited to in-frame clones, with some not included. The sample shows some 150,000 clones, 78% of them seen only once. The CDR3 has 15 amino acids. The germline V gene has CDR1 LNHNV and CDR2 YYDKDF (reference sequence). Germline trimming cut 3 bases from V and 5 bases from J; bases unmatched to any gene: 8. Study-level results: Later analysis revealed greater clonal expansion in HLA-associated TCR beta chains than in equally common others. Across donors, sequencing depth was assumed by presence/absence analyses to be roughly uniform. Common viral pathogens (according to a later analysis) appeared linked to several of the most significant clusters.

The J gene is TRBJ2-5, the V gene TRBV15; 8 nucleotides agree with TRBD2. The sample was PBMCs. The receptor was derived from a male donor in good health and CMV-seronegative. The CDR3 nucleotides are TGTGCCACCAGCAGTTCTCGGGAGGGCTTCGAGACCCAGTACTTC. It codes for CATSSSREGFETQYF.